This TCR beta chain emerged from a study of cytomegalovirus exposure and HLA in healthy donors. Primers: 60 Vbeta forward and 13 Jbeta reverse. TCRdb keeps only in-frame clones here, not all; method: immunoSEQ multiplex PCR. The specimen's table records about 50,000 clones. Germline V gives CDR1 MNHNS, CDR2 SASEGT. The CDR3 consists of 16 residues. V lost 5 bases and J 8 bases, leaving 22 bases between the germline ends. In the case of this clone: Its antigen remains unknown. Additional DNA sequences in this sample encode the identical CDR3.

Study-wide points: Reportedly, TCR beta sequences accurately predicted HLA-A and HLA-B alleles in most subjects.

The chain uses TRBV6-1 and TRBJ1-3; possibly TRBD1 for D (5 bases). Sequenced: PBMCs. This TCR derives from a woman aged 35 to 49 in good health and CMV-seronegative. The DNA for the CDR3 is TGTGCCAGCAGTAAAGGGGACTCCAAGGGAAGGGACACCATATATTTT. Protein product: CASSKGDSKGRDTIYF.